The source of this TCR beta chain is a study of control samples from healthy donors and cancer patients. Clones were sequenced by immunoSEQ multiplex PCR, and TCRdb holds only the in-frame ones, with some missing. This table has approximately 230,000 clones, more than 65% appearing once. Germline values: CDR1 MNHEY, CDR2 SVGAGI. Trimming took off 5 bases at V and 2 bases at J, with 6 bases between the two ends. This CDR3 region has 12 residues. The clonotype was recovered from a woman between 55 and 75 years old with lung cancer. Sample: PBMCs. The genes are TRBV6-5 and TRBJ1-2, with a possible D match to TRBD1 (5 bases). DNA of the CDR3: TGTGCCAGCAGTCAGGGAAACTATGGCTACACCTTC. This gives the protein CASSQGNYGYTF.